The T cell receptor (beta chain) under discussion was sequenced for a study of regulatory T cells in long-lasting Graves disease (dated by TCRdb to about 2021). Study-wide context: Persistent Graves' disease was defined as antithyroid drug treatment for over 5 years with persistently positive TSH receptor autoantibodies. This study used TCR sequencing and RNA sequencing of peripheral blood to compare persistent Graves' disease patients against newly diagnosed Graves' disease patients. The study took place in China and was registered as a clinical trial. A total of 33 samples were covered by TCR sequencing, comprising approximately 13 persistent and roughly 20 newly diagnosed Graves' disease patients. In the clinical cohort, patients with persistent Graves' disease had used antithyroid drugs for an average of approximately eleven years. What the study reported, not specific to this receptor: TRBV28, TRBJ1-2 and TRBJ2-5 were preferentially used in persistent disease, while TRBV20-1 and TRBJ2-1 were favored in newly diagnosed disease. Only the TCR beta chain was sequenced and analyzed. Peripheral blood alone was examined, since thyroid tissue, which constituted the primary lesion, could not be accessed. Compared with newly diagnosed patients, patients with persistent Graves' disease had lower TCR Shannon entropy and fewer highly expanded clones, which suggests clonal expansion. Patients with persistent disease shared more public clonotypes (approximately 2,500) than newly diagnosed patients did (roughly 970). As a limitation, the authors acknowledged that the small sample size may reduce accuracy.

The library was obtained by multiplex PCR. The instrument was an Illumina HiSeq 4000. TCR beta libraries were built with iRepertoire HTBI primers and Arm-PCR amplification of CDR3 regions. Gel purification was performed on PCR products prior to sequencing. On the study's bioinformatics: Gene usage analysis of CDR3 amino acid clonotypes used the roughly 60 TRBV and some 15 TRBJ segments found across samples. COPE and FqMerger were used to merge filtered high-quality paired reads into contigs. BLAST was used to align contigs to IMGT TRBV, TRBD and TRBJ reference genes, with CDR3 defined following IMGT. Any clonotype with a frequency above 0.1% was counted as a highly expanded clone. Shannon entropy served as the measure of repertoire diversity, while the Gini coefficient captured V-J evenness. A clonotype found in more than one individual was treated as public. The raw public reads went through TCRdb reprocessing: fastp at Q25, MiXCR clone calling, in-frame beta chains kept. Every entry covers one CDR3 protein and lists the most common genes and DNA from its rows. TCRdb's processing, not the authors', yielded these V and J calls. The sample table lists over 650,000 distinct CDR3 sequences, 25% to 35% of them with a count of one. The ten most abundant clones make up under 55% of the sample.

V is reduced by 1 base and J by 6 bases, leaving a spacing of 13 bases between them. Inclusive of the bounding cysteine and phenylalanine, the CDR3 is 14 residues long. Only the CDR3 region is kept as DNA, spanning 42 bases read in frame from base 1. CDR1 LGHDT and CDR2 YNNKEL are derived from the germline V gene (reference sequence). The table lists this clonotype with a few counts. The antigen this receptor binds is unknown. Base-call qualities are not available, and no considerably larger clone is one nucleotide away. The meaning of the sample's time point label: persistent/refractory GD, antithyroid drugs over 5 years with positive TRAb. RNA was extracted from PBMCs in TRIzol for both TCR sequencing and RNA sequencing. The diagnosis of Graves' disease followed American Thyroid Association guidelines. The patients came from an endocrinology department in Xi'an, China. Each patient gave 9 to 10 milliliters of peripheral blood, collected in an EDTA anticoagulant tube. Ficoll Paque Plus density gradient separation was used to isolate PBMCs, and no further T cell sorting was done. An Agilent 2100 Bioanalyzer and agarose gel were used to check RNA quality, while a NanoDrop 2000 measured RNA concentration.

Sequencing used peripheral blood mononuclear cells (PBMCs), obtained when the disease was refractory, from a patient treated with antithyroid drugs. This receptor chain uses TRBV3-1 and TRBJ2-7; possibly the D gene is TRBD2, per 5 matching bases. The TCR sequence derives from a female donor with Graves disease. For the CDR3, the sequence is CASSQAGVGAEQYF. In nucleotide form, the sequence is TGTGCCAGCAGCCAAGCCGGGGTAGGCGCCGAGCAGTACTTC.